The source of this TCR beta chain is a study of CD8+ T cells in alopecia areata. The study, taken as a whole, reports: Under tofacitinib, numerous expanded lesional clonotypes remained detectable in scalp and blood.

Described treatment: oral pan-JAK inhibitor, 5-10 mg twice daily. CDR1 is SGHRS, CDR2 YFSETQ, per germline. The CDR3 totals 13 residues. Trimming cost V 4 bases and J 6 bases; bases outside gene matches: 5. With regard to this clone: The antigen remains unidentified.

RNA was isolated and reverse transcribed to cDNA, the sequencing template. Using immunoSEQ multiplex PCR, the repertoire was profiled, and TCRdb retains in-frame clones only, with some absent. The sample lists 200,000 to 250,000 clones; approximately 72% were seen once. The source of this sequence is a human donor with alopecia areata. The chain has TRBV5-1 and TRBJ2-7; 9 positions agree with TRBD2. The source material was CD4+ T cells sorted from blood, sampled between weeks 43 and 45, from a patient treated with tofacitinib. CDR3 DNA: TGCGCCAGCAGCGCGGGACTAGCTGGCGAGCAGTACTTC. It is translated as CASSAGLAGEQYF. Full variable domain (missing parts from reference TRBV5-1 and TRBJ2-7): KAGVTQTPRYLIKTRGQQVTLSCSPISGHRSVSWYQQTPGQGLQFLFEYFSETQRNKGNFPGRFSGRQFSNSRSEMNVSTLELGDSALYLCASSAGLAGEQYFGPGTRLTVT.